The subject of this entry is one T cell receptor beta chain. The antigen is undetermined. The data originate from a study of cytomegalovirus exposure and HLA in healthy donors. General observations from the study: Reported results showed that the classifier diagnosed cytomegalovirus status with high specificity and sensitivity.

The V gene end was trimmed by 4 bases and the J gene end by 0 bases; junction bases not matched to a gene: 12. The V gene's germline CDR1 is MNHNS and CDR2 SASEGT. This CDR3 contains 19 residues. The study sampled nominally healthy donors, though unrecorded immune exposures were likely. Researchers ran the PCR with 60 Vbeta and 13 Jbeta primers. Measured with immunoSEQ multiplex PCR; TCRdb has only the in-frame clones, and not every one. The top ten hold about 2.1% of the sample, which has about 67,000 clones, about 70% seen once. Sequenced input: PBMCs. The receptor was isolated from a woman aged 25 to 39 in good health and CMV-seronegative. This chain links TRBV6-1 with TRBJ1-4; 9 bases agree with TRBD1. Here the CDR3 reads CASSGAGTGRGATNEKLFF. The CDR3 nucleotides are TGTGCCAGCAGTGGGGCCGGGACAGGGAGGGGAGCAACTAATGAAAAACTGTTTTTT.